This is a list of T cell receptor beta chains from one sample in a study of shared clonotypes between healthy human individuals. Clones were read by immunoSEQ multiplex PCR, and TCRdb kept only the in-frame ones, dropping some. In the table there are about 680,000 clones, about two thirds of which are singletons. The specimen sequenced was memory CD4+ T cells sorted from blood. The source of these receptors is a young woman in good health. CDR3s include the opening cysteine and the closing phenylalanine or tryptophan. The D gene is left open where the match is weak. Size values are once, few and many counts, or a class for expanded clones, and some rows have none.

D	J	V	size	DNA	CDR3
TRBD1	TRBJ2-1	TRBV5-5	NA	TGTGCCAGCAGCTTGGAGGGGACAGGGTTTCACGATGAGCAGTTCTTC	CASSLEGTGFHDEQFF
NA	TRBJ2-7	TRBV7-9	NA	TGTGCCAGCAGCTTAAGTACGGGATACGAGCAGTACTTC	CASSLSTGYEQYF
TRBD2	TRBJ2-1	TRBV27	once	TGTGCCAGCAGGGTCCGGCCGGGAGGGGGTTACAATGAGCAGTTCTTC	CASRVRPGGGYNEQFF
NA	TRBJ1-2	TRBV7-2	NA	TGTGCCAGCAGCTTAGTGTTTCCGGGGTCCTCTGCCTACACCTTC	CASSLVFPGSSAYTF
NA	TRBJ1-2	TRBV6-1	NA	TGTGCCAGCACCCCGACCCCACCTAAGCATGGCTACACCTTC	CASTPTPPKHGYTF
NA	TRBJ2-7	TRBV28	NA	TGTGCCAGCAGTTTTGGAATGAGCTCCTACGAGCAGTACTTC	CASSFGMSSYEQYF
NA	TRBJ1-2	TRBV5-4	NA	TGTGCCAGCAGAAGGAGAGGGAAGAACTATGGCTACACCTTC	CASRRRGKNYGYTF
NA	TRBJ2-3	TRBV30	many	TGTGCCTGGAGGGCCCTGGTGCGCGCGGATACGCAGTATTTT	CAWRALVRADTQYF
NA	TRBJ2-1	TRBV30	NA	TGTGCCTGGAGTGCTGTTGGGCTAGCCCCCTACAATGAGCAGTTCTTC	CAWSAVGLAPYNEQFF
NA	TRBJ2-5	TRBV28	once	TGTGCCACCGACCCGAATTTAGCGGAAGAGACCCAGTACTTC	CATDPNLAEETQYF
NA	TRBJ2-2	TRBV28	NA	TGTGCCAGCAGTGCCCCCGGGGGCGGGACCGGGGAGCTGTTTTTT	CASSAPGGGTGELFF
NA	TRBJ2-7	TRBV12-5	NA	TGTGCTAGTGGTTTGGTACCGGGACATCCATCGAGCTCCTACGAGCAGTACTTC	CASGLVPGHPSSSYEQYF
TRBD2	TRBJ2-7	TRBV19	NA	TGTGCCAGTAGTATACTAGCGGGAGGTTACGAGCAGTACTTC	CASSILAGGYEQYF
TRBD2	TRBJ2-1	TRBV5-1	NA	TGCGCCAGCAGCCTGGCGACAGCGGGAGTCAATGAGCAGTTCTTC	CASSLATAGVNEQFF
TRBD1	TRBJ2-7	TRBV29-1	NA	TGCAGCGTGCTCGGGCGACGAGGGGACAGGGATAACGAGCAGTACTTC	CSVLGRRGDRDNEQYF
TRBD1	TRBJ1-1	TRBV6-1	NA	TGTGCCAGCCGCTTACTTCAGGGACAGGGTGCTGAAGCTTTCTTT	CASRLLQGQGAEAFF
TRBD2	TRBJ2-7	TRBV29-1	NA	TGCAGCGTTGAGGTCCCGGGACTAGTCTACGAGCAGTACTTC	CSVEVPGLVYEQYF
TRBD1	TRBJ2-5	TRBV7-9	once	TGTGCCAGCAGCTTAGTGGGACAGAGGAAAGAGACCCAGTACTTC	CASSLVGQRKETQYF
NA	TRBJ2-3	TRBV21-1	NA	TGTGCCAGCAGCCTCGGGGTTAGCGGGAGCACAGATACGCAGTATTTT	CASSLGVSGSTDTQYF
NA	TRBJ1-1	TRBV5-1	NA	TGCGCCAGCAGCTTCGGGGGCGCTATGAACACTGAAGCTTTCTTT	CASSFGGAMNTEAFF
NA	TRBJ1-5	TRBV4-2	NA	TGTGCCAGCAGCCAAGATACGACGGCCCCGTCGAAGCCCCAGCATTTT	CASSQDTTAPSKPQHF
TRBD2	TRBJ2-2	TRBV27	NA	TGTGCCAGCAGTCCCCTCTCGGGAGGAAGGACCGGGGAGCTGTTTTTT	CASSPLSGGRTGELFF